The 16 T cell receptor beta chains below come from one sample, sequenced in a study of T-cell reconstitution after alpha-beta-depleted transplantation in children. Unique molecular identifiers were incorporated into the prepared TCRbeta library. TCRdb re-derived calls from the PCR reads in MiXCR, one entry per CDR3 protein. The sample yields 750,000 to 950,000 distinct CDR3 sequences, around 15% seen once. Specimen: PBMCs, mostly from graft donor cells, collected 360 days after TCRalphabeta/CD19-depleted stem cell transplant. The origin of the receptors is a male patient younger than 18 who had a stem cell transplant for acute lymphoblastic leukemia, so the T cells may come from the graft donor.

A word on this clonotype: This may arise from a read error, as a much more abundant clone is one base away. CDR3 in amino acids: CASCARLAGGPLETQYF. The CDR3 DNA sequence: TGTGCCAGCTGCGCAAGACTAGCGGGAGGGCCGCTGGAGACCCAGTACTTC. This chain connects TRBV28 to TRBJ2-5, with 14 nucleotides matching TRBD2. V trimming: 8 bases; J trimming: 5 bases; junction bases outside the gene matches: 13. The germline V gene has CDR1 MDHEN and CDR2 SYDVKM. This CDR3 region has 17 residues.

This clonotype showed up many times. The V and J genes are TRBV6-1 and TRBJ2-7, with D possibly matching TRBD1 (6 bases). The CDR3 is made up of 14 amino acids. Germline lookup yields CDR1 MNHNS and CDR2 SASEGT. V was cut by 7 bases and J by 5 bases, with 18 bases left in between. CDR3 in amino acids: CASIDQGWNNEQYF. For the CDR3, the DNA is TGTGCCAGCATTGATCAGGGGTGGAATAACGAGCAGTACTTC.

The CDR3 spells CASSFTGGVLYEQYF. The CDR3 nucleotides are TGTGCCAGCAGCTTTACAGGGGGCGTACTGTACGAGCAGTACTTC. The V gene is TRBV2, the J gene TRBJ2-7; TRBD1 matches 9 bases. Germline V gene data show CDR1 as SNHLY and CDR2 as FYNNEI. This CDR3 region has 15 residues. V lost 6 bases, J lost 4 bases, and 10 bases stayed unmatched.

CDR3 sequence: CASSGRTSESYEQYF. The CDR3 DNA is TGTGCCAGCAGCGGTAGGACTAGCGAGTCCTACGAGCAGTACTTC. The chain employs TRBV7-9 and TRBJ2-7; TRBD2 matches 9 bases. Trimming at V came to 5 bases and at J to 1 base, leaving 6 bases not matched to a gene. Germline CDR1 reads SEHNR; CDR2 reads FQNEAQ (reference sequence). CDR3 length: 15 residues. Full variable domain (rest looked up from reference TRBV7-9 and TRBJ2-7): DTGVSQNPRHKITKRGQNVTFRCDPISEHNRLYWYRQTLGQGPEFLTYFQNEAQLEKSRLLSDRFSAERPKGSFSTLEIQRTEQGDSAMYLCASSGRTSESYEQYFGPGTRLTVT.

This clonotype was detected a few times. This chain links TRBV10-3 with TRBJ2-1; D may be TRBD2 (6 bases). CDR3 length: 14 residues. The germline gives CDR1 ENHRY, CDR2 SYGVKD. Trimming took off 11 bases at V and 2 bases at J, with 16 bases between the two ends. This CDR3 is CAVLSEGPYNEQFF. For the CDR3, the DNA is TGTGCCGTCTTGTCGGAGGGCCCCTACAATGAGCAGTTCTTC.

This clonotype was picked up a small number of times. This sequence joins TRBV28 and TRBJ2-5; tentatively, D is TRBD1 (5 bases). V lost 6 bases, J lost 5 bases, and 25 bases lay in between. CDR1 MDHEN and CDR2 SYDVKM come from the germline V gene. The CDR3 totals 17 residues. The CDR3 loop is CASSPTLFRESDETQYF. CDR3 bases: TGTGCCAGCAGCCCCACCCTTTTCAGGGAATCTGATGAGACCCAGTACTTC.

The chain is built from TRBV7-7 and TRBJ2-5, with D maybe TRBD2 (5 bases). Trimming removed 6 bases at V and 1 base at J, with 18 bases between. CDR1 is SSHAT, CDR2 FNYEAQ, per germline (reference sequence). There are 16 residues in the CDR3. DNA of the CDR3: TGTGCCAGCAGTCCCCGGGGTCCTAATACCCAAGAGACCCAGTACTTC. Protein product: CASSPRGPNTQETQYF.

This clonotype was recorded a few times. V is TRBV19 and J is TRBJ2-1; 7 nucleotides align to TRBD1. Germline V gene lookup returns CDR1 LNHDA and CDR2 SQIVND (reference sequence). The CDR3 runs 13 residues. The ends lost 3 bases at V and 9 bases at J; junction bases unmatched: 5. CDR3 loop: CASSMDRLGEQFF. DNA of the CDR3: TGTGCCAGTAGTATGGACAGGCTGGGTGAGCAGTTCTTC.

This clonotype was recorded at least ten times. The chain couples TRBV28 to TRBJ1-1; D perhaps matches TRBD1 (6 bases). The CDR3 is 15 residues long. Trimming removed 6 bases at V and 0 bases at J, with 14 bases between. Germline V gene sequence: CDR1 MDHEN, CDR2 SYDVKM. The DNA of the CDR3 is TGTGCCAGCAGCCTCACCAGGGGCCTGAACACTGAAGCTTTCTTT. It specifies CASSLTRGLNTEAFF.

This clonotype was observed a handful of times. The chain is built from TRBV7-3 and TRBJ2-1; 11 bases match TRBD2. There are 15 residues in the CDR3. With V trimmed by 5 bases and J by 4 bases, 4 bases remained unmatched. The germline gives CDR1 SGHTA, CDR2 FQGTGA. Written as DNA, the CDR3 is TGTGCCAGCAGCGAACTAGCGGGAGTTTACAATGAGCAGTTCTTC. It codes for CASSELAGVYNEQFF.

This clonotype was observed a few times. The CDR3 reads CASTRNLEAFF. CDR3 nucleotide sequence: TGTGCCAGCACCAGGAATCTCGAAGCTTTCTTT. This sequence joins TRBV6-5 and TRBJ1-1; D remains unclear. Trimming left V 7 bases short and J 8 bases short, with 11 bases between. Germline CDR1 reads MNHEY; CDR2 reads SVGAGI. The CDR3 totals 11 residues.

The V call is TRBV11-3, the J call TRBJ2-1; D not certain. From germline, CDR1 is SGHNT and CDR2 YENEEA. Trimming left V 5 bases short and J 4 bases short, with 12 bases between. The CDR3 is 14 residues long. CDR3 region: CASSPGRLYNEQFF. DNA of the CDR3: TGTGCCAGCAGCCCCGGACGACTTTACAATGAGCAGTTCTTC.

This clonotype has at least ten counts. The V and J genes are TRBV12-3 or TRBV12-4 and TRBJ2-3, with 9 bases aligning to TRBD2. The CDR3 consists of 12 residues. Trimming at V came to 6 bases and at J to 12 bases, leaving 7 bases not matched to a gene. The CDR3 DNA sequence: TGTGCCAGCAGCCCTAGCGGGACTTCCCAGTATTTT. Protein: CASSPSGTSQYF.

The chain links TRBV29-1 to TRBJ1-2, with 8 bases fitting TRBD1. The V gene's germline CDR1 is SQVTM and CDR2 ANQGSEA. This CDR3 has 14 amino acids. Unmatched junction bases numbered 8, after V lost 4 bases and J lost 4 bases. The CDR3 sequence is CSVGDRGRGYGYTF. CDR3 DNA: TGCAGCGTTGGCGACAGGGGAAGGGGCTATGGCTACACCTTC.

CDR3 sequence: CAISLGGSGEQFF. CDR3 nucleotides: TGTGCCATCAGCCTGGGCGGGTCAGGCGAGCAGTTCTTC. The chain employs TRBV10-3 and TRBJ2-1; tentatively, D is TRBD2 (5 bases). The germline V gene encodes CDR1 ENHRY and CDR2 SYGVKD. V lost 6 bases and J 10 bases, leaving 16 bases between the germline ends. The CDR3 covers 13 residues.

V and J are TRBV2 and TRBJ2-7; 8 positions match TRBD1. The V gene end was trimmed by 4 bases and the J gene end by 5 bases; junction bases not matched to a gene: 10. The CDR3 is 15 residues long. Germline loops: CDR1 SNHLY, CDR2 FYNNEI. The CDR3 nucleotides are TGTGCCAGCAGTGTAGAGGGACAGGATTGGGACGAGCAGTACTTC. It yields the protein CASSVEGQDWDEQYF.